The T cell receptor beta chain described here comes from a study of blood T cell repertoires in COVID-19. Generated by immunoSEQ multiplex PCR, the TCRdb table keeps only in-frame clones and is missing some. Altogether around 300,000 clones are present, about 93% being singletons, with the ten largest covering more than 0.95%. Germline V gives CDR1 LNHDA, CDR2 SQIVND (reference sequence). Losses at the gene ends were 4 bases for V and 4 bases for J; bases not matched to a gene: 6. This CDR3 contains 15 residues. The sequenced sample consisted of PBMCs or T cells enriched from blood (not recorded which). The chain has TRBV19 and TRBJ2-2; 7 bases line up with TRBD1. The clonotype originates from a woman aged 25 to 39 who had recovered from COVID-19. CDR3 nucleotides: TGTGCCAGTAGTAGTGGGACAGCCATCACCGGGGAGCTGTTTTTT. This encodes CASSSGTAITGELFF.